The clone carrying this TCR beta chain occurred many times. Hyperthyroidism, newly diagnosed and lasting under 2 months, affected patients aged 18 to 65. CDR3 length: 16 amino acids. V was pared by 4 bases and J by 4 bases, with 20 bases between. The V gene's germline CDR1 is SGHRS and CDR2 YFSETQ. The data belong to a study of T cells in Graves' hyperthyroidism and ophthalmopathy. RNA transcripts gave rise to amplified TCR beta CDR3 regions. The HTBI primer set drove a first-round RT-PCR of the TCR CDR3. TCRdb recomputed calls from the multiplex PCR reads with MiXCR, one row per CDR3 protein. The data hold fewer than 850,000 distinct CDR3 sequences, with roughly 17% observed a single time.

The clonotype comes from a man in his forties or fifties with Graves' hyperthyroidism. The sequenced material came from blood. The J gene is TRBJ1-2, the V gene TRBV5-1, with unresolved D. The CDR3 bases are TGCGCCAGCAGCCTCACCGGGCTAACTTCCGGCTATGGCTACACCTTC. This gives the protein CASSLTGLTSGYGYTF.